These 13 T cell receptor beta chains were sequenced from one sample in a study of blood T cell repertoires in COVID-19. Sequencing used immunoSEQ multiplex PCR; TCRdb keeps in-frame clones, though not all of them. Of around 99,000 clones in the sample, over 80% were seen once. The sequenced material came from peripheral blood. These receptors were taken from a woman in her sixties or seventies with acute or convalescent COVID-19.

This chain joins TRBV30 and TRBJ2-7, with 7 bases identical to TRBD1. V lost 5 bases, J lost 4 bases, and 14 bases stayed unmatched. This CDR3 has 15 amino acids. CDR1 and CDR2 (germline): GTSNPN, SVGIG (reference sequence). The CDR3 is CAWGPPRGQKYEQYF. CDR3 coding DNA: TGTGCCTGGGGTCCCCCTCGGGGACAGAAATACGAGCAGTACTTC.

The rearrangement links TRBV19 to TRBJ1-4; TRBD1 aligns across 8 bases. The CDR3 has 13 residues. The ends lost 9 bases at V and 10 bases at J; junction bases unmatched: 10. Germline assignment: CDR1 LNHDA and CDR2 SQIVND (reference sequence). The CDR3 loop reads CASTGTGRVKLFF. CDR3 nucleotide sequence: TGTGCCAGCACCGGGACAGGAAGAGTAAAACTGTTTTTT.

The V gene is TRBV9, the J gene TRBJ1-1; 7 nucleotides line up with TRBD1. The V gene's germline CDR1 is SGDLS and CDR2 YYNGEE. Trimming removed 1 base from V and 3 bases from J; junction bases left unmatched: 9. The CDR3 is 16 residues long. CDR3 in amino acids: CASSVSTQGGDTEAFF. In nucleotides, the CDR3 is TGTGCCAGCAGCGTATCCACCCAGGGGGGCGACACTGAAGCTTTCTTT.

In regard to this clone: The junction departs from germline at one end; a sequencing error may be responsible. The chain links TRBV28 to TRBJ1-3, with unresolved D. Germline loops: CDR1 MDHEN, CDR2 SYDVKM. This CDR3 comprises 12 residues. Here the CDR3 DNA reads TGTGCCAGCAGTTTGTCTGTAAACACCATATATTTT. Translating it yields CASSLSVNTIYF.

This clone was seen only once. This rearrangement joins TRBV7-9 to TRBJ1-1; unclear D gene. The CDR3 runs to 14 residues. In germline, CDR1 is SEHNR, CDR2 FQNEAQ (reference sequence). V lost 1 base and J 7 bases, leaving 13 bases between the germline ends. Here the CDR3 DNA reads TGTGCCAGCAGCTTAGAAGAGGAGAGCCTTGAAGCTTTCTTT. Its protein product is CASSLEEESLEAFF. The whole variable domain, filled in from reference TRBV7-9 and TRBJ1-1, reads DTGVSQNPRHKITKRGQNVTFRCDPISEHNRLYWYRQTLGQGPEFLTYFQNEAQLEKSRLLSDRFSAERPKGSFSTLEIQRTEQGDSAMYLCASSLEEESLEAFFGQGTRLTVV.

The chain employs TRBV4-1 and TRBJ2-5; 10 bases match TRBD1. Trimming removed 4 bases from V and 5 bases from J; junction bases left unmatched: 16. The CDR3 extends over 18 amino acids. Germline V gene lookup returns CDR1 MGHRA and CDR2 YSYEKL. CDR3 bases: TGCGCCAGCAGCCTGGGGACAGGGGATTTATCGGTATGGGAGACCCAGTACTTC. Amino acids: CASSLGTGDLSVWETQYF.

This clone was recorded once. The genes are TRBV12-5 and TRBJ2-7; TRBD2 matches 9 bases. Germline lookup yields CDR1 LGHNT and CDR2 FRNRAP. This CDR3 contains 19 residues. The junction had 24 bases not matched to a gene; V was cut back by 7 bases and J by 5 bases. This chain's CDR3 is CASVGPSTSGTGRDHEQYF. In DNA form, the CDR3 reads TGTGCTAGTGTTGGGCCCTCGACTAGCGGAACTGGAAGGGATCACGAGCAGTACTTC.

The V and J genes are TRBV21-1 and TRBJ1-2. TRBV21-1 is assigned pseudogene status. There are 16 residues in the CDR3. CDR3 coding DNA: TGTGCCAGCAGCAAAAAAAGAAAAGGCCCGGGGGTTGGCTACACCTTC. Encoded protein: CASSKKRKGPGVGYTF.

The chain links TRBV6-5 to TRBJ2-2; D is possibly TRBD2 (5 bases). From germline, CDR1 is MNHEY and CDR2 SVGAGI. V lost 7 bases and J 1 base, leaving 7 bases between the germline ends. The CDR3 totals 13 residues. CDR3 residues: CASKAGNTGELFF. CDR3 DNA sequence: TGTGCCAGCAAGGCGGGGAACACCGGGGAGCTGTTTTTT.

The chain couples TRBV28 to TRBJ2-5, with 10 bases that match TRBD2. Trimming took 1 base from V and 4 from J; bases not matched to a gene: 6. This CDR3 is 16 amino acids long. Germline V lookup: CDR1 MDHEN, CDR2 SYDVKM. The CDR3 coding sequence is TGTGCCAGCAGTTTATTTCAGGGGACTAGCGTAGAGACCCAGTACTTC. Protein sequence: CASSLFQGTSVETQYF.

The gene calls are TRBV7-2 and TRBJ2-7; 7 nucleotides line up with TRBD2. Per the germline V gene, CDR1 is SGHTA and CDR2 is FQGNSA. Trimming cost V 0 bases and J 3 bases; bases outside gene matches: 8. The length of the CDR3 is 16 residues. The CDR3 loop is CASSLAGAGVIYEQYF. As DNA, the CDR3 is TGTGCCAGCAGCTTAGCCGGGGCGGGAGTCATCTACGAGCAGTACTTC. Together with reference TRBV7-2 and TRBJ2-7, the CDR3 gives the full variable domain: GAGVSQSPSNKVTEKGKDVELRCDPISGHTALYWYRQSLGQGLEFLIYFQGNSAPDKSGLPSDRFSAERTGGSVSTLTIQRTQQEDSAVYLCASSLAGAGVIYEQYFGPGTRLTVT.

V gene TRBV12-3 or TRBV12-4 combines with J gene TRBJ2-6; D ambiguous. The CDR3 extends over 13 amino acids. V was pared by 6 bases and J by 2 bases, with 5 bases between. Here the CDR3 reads CASRYTGANVLTF. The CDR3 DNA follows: TGTGCCAGCAGGTATACTGGGGCCAACGTCCTGACTTTC.

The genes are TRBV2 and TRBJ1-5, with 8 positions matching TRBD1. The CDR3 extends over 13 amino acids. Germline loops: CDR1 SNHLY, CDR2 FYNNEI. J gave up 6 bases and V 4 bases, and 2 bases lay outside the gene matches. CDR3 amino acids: CASSAGQGQPQHF. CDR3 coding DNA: TGTGCCAGCAGTGCTGGACAGGGTCAGCCCCAGCATTTT.